This TCR beta chain was sequenced in a study of naive and memory T cell subsets (dated by TCRdb to 2015 to 2018). The study in broad terms: According to the figure summarizing the samples, there were around ten blood donors, 7 tuberculin skin test biopsies and 3 saline control biopsies. Skin biopsies were collected from tuberculin skin test sites or from saline-injected control sites and were processed for RNA extraction as previously described. Usually PCR2 was run as a SYBR Green qPCR and stopped at a set threshold, although low-input samples could use end-point PCR (around 6 cycles) instead. The full study reports these points: The paper did not give details on skin biopsy collection and RNA processing but referred to earlier studies for those details. TCR sequences were reportedly recovered from both types of skin biopsy, with far more TCRs being found at tuberculin skin test sites. The RNA-based method was acknowledged to be potentially sensitive to changes in TCR transcripts with T cell activation and differentiation. The larger number of TCRs at tuberculin skin test sites was interpreted as T cell infiltration of a delayed type IV hypersensitivity reaction.

Explained via the paper, the treatment or condition label denotes: skin biopsy from PPD injection site in Mantoux-positive individual. The study reported a robust and sensitive protocol to amplify, sequence and analyze TCRs, based on 3' ligation of a UMI-containing oligonucleotide to TCR cDNA. In individuals with a positive Mantoux test, tuberculin skin test biopsies were taken from sites that had been injected with PPD. Total RNA, without cell sorting, was DNase treated with RQ1 DNase before reverse transcription, targeting about 1 to 1,100 ng input. Libraries were prepared from skin biopsies and whole blood so that pipeline robustness could be tested in samples in which T cells form a minority population. There are 15 amino acids in the CDR3, from cysteine to phenylalanine inclusive. Only the CDR3 portion is preserved as DNA: 45 bases, with reading frame beginning at the first base. V sheds 4 bases and J sheds 0 bases, leaving 15 bases between their ends. In the germline V gene, CDR1 corresponds to SQVTM and CDR2 to ANQGSEA.

The library relied on UMI-ligation and nested PCR. The ligated cDNA was amplified in four rounds of PCR with nested alpha and beta constant region primers together with the SP2 primer. TCR RNA was reverse transcribed with SuperScript IV using alpha and beta constant region primers for the blood and skin samples. Using T4 RNA ligase 1, an oligonucleotide carrying both the Illumina SP2 primer and a UMI was ligated onto the 3' end of the cDNA. The 12-nucleotide UMI was composed of two random hexamers separated by an eight-base spacer, which was included to prevent hairpin formation. TCR alpha and beta chain libraries were processed separately from the second PCR onward, with dual indexing for multiplexing. After pooling, the indexed libraries were analyzed by capillary electrophoresis and sequenced on either an Illumina MiSeq or NextSeq. PhiX DNA at roughly 5-7.5% was added to the libraries to raise base diversity and improve cluster recognition. On the study's bioinformatics: Demultiplexor took UMIs from read 2, joined the UMIs to the TCR sequence from read 1, and separated reads according to sample indices. Decombinator identified V and J genes and V-J junctions and gave each TCR a five-part identifier that included V and J deletions. Collapsinator relied on UMIs to correct both sequencing errors and PCR amplification heterogeneity, producing a UMI-based abundance for each TCR. CDR3Translator turned identifiers into nucleotide sequence, translated the nucleotide sequence into amino acids, and pulled out CDR3 regions based on terminal motifs. Error-corrected alpha and beta TCR counts from blood and skin were compared after normalization to input RNA amount. TCRdb reanalyzed the raw reads on its own, using fastp at Q25 for trimming and MiXCR for clone calling, and kept in-frame beta chains. Rows are combined by CDR3 protein, so each entry shows the most common genes and DNA. TCRdb's processing, not the authors', yielded these V and J calls. Present in this sample are more than 30,000 distinct CDR3 sequences, approximately 6.7% of which were seen just once. The ten largest clones capture approximately 3.1% of the sample.

A few counts support this clonotype. It lacks a known antigen. Base quality data are lacking; no much larger clone is found one base away. This chain is built from TRBV29-1 and TRBJ1-1, with an unclear D gene assignment. The source material was skin, sampled from a tuberculin skin test site. This sequence originates from an adult in good health. The CDR3 here reads CSVVGVDFLNTEAFF. The DNA is as follows: TGCAGCGTTGTGGGAGTGGATTTTTTGAACACTGAAGCTTTCTTT.